The T cell receptor beta chain described here comes from a study of identical twins. The study, taken as a whole, reports: Invariant MAIT and iNKT cells could partly confound zero-insertion analyses. Insertions were fewer in abundant cord blood beta clonotypes, whereas memory repertoires showed none of this pattern. Conclusions rested on cross-sectional statistics rather than following the same donors.

V shed 7 bases and J 6 bases; nucleotides not matched to a gene: 9. The CDR3 runs to 13 residues. Germline CDR1 reads SQVTM; CDR2 reads ANQGSEA. Template switching created a universal primer site, and the cDNA included unique molecular identifiers. TCRdb ran MiXCR on the 5' RACE reads and lists one entry per CDR3 protein. The sample records under 900,000 distinct CDR3 sequences, about 12% being singletons. As for this clonotype: Its antigen is as yet unknown.

These data were also filed under a second study, of yellow fever vaccine responses in identical twins.

The TCR originated in a young woman in good health. The specimen was PBMCs. This chain joins TRBV29-1 and TRBJ2-3; 8 positions agree with TRBD2. CDR3 in amino acids: CSASFGGADTQYF. Here the CDR3 DNA reads TGCAGCGCTAGTTTCGGGGGGGCGGATACGCAGTATTTT.